The clone carrying this TCR beta chain is a singleton in its sample. This record comes from a study of T cell changes during pregnancy in multiple sclerosis. Libraries were prepared by immunoSEQ multiplex PCR; TCRdb keeps only in-frame clonotypes and omits some of them. The data hold some 60,000 clones, with 90% observed a single time. CDR3 size: 15 residues. With V trimmed by 5 bases and J by 3 bases, 6 bases remained unmatched. Per germline, CDR1 MRHNA and CDR2 SNTAGT. The receptor comes from a female donor in good health, enrolled as a control in a pregnancy study. This sequence joins TRBV6-4 and TRBJ1-4; 7 bases align to TRBD1. The sequences come from peripheral blood, collected in the first trimester of pregnancy. The CDR3 loop reads CASSMTGLPNEKLFF. CDR3 coding DNA: TGTGCCAGCAGTATGACAGGGCTACCTAATGAAAAACTGTTTTTT.